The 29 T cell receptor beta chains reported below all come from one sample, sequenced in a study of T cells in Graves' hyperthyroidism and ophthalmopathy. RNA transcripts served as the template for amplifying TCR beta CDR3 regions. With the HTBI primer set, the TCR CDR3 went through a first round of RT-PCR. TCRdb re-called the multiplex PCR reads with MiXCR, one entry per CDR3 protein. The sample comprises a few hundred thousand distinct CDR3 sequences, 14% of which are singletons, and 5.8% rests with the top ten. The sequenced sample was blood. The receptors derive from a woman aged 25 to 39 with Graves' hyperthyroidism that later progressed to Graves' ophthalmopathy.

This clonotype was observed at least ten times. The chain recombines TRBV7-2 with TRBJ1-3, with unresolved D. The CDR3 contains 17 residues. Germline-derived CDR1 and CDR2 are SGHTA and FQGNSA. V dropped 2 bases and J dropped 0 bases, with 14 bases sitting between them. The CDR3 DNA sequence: TGTGCCAGCAGCTTATTACCTACCATCAGCTCTGGAAACACCATATATTTT. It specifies CASSLLPTISSGNTIYF.

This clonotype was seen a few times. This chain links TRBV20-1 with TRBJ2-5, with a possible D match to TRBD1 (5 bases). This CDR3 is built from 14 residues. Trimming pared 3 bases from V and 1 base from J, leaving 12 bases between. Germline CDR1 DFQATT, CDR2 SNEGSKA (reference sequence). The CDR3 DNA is TGCAGTGCTAGGGACATGGGCCCCCAAGAGACCCAGTACTTC. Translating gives CSARDMGPQETQYF.

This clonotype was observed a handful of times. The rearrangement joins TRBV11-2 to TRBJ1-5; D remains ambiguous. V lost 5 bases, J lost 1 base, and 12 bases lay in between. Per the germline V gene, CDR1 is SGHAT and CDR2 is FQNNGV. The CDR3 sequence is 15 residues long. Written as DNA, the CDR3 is TGTGCCAGCAGCCCCCCTCTCTCGAGCAATCAGCCCCAGCATTTT. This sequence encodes CASSPPLSSNQPQHF. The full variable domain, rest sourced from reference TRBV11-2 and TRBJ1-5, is EAGVAQSPRYKIIEKRQSVAFWCNPISGHATLYWYQQILGQGPKLLIQFQNNGVVDDSQLPKDRFSAERLKGVDSTLKIQPAKLEDSAVYLCASSPPLSSNQPQHFGDGTRLSIL.

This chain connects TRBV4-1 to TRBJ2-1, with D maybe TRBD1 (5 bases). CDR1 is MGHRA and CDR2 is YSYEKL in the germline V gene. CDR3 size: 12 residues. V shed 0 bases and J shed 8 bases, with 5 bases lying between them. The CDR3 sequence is CASSQETDEQFF. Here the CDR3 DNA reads TGCGCCAGCAGCCAAGAGACAGATGAGCAGTTCTTC.

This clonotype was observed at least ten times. The CDR3 DNA sequence: TGTGCCAGCCCGTCGAGTCTAGCCAAAAACATTCAGTACTTC. It encodes CASPSSLAKNIQYF. The V call is TRBV12-3 or TRBV12-4, the J call TRBJ2-4; D call uncertain. The CDR3 has 14 residues. The V and J ends lost 8 bases and 0 bases respectively, with 11 bases between them.

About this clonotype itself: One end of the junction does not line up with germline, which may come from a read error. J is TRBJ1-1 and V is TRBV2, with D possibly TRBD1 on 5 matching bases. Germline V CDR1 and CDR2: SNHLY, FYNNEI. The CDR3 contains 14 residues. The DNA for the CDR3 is TGCGCCACCCGTCTAGAGGGGTTGAACACTGAAGCTTTCTTT. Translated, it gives CATRLEGLNTEAFF.

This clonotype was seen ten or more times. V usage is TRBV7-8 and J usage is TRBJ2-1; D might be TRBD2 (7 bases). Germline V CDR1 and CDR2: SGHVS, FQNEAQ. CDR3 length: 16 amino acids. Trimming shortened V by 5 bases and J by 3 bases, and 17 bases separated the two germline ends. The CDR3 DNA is TGTGCCAGCAGCGGCCGGGGGGCTGGGGGCTACAATGAGCAGTTCTTC. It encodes CASSGRGAGGYNEQFF.

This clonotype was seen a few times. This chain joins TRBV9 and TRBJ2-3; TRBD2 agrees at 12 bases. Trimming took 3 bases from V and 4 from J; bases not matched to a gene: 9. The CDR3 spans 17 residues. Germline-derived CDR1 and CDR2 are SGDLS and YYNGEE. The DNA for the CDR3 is TGTGCCAGCAGCGAGCAGACTAGCGGGAGAGGCCCAGATACGCAGTATTTT. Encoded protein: CASSEQTSGRGPDTQYF. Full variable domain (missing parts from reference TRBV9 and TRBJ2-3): DSGVTQTPKHLITATGQRVTLRCSPRSGDLSVYWYQQSLDQGLQFLIQYYNGEERAKGNILERFSAQQFPDLHSELNLSSLELGDSALYFCASSEQTSGRGPDTQYFGPGTRLTVL.

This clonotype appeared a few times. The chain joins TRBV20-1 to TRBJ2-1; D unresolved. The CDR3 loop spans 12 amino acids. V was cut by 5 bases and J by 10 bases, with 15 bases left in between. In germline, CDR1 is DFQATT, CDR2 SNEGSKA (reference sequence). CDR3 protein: CSAPIEGREQFF. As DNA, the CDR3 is TGCAGTGCTCCCATCGAAGGCCGCGAGCAGTTCTTC.

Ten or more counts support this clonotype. The CDR3 protein is CASSGVGDQPQHF. The CDR3 DNA follows: TGTGCCAGCTCAGGTGTAGGGGATCAGCCCCAGCATTTT. V usage is TRBV18 and J usage is TRBJ1-5; D may be TRBD1 (5 bases). V was clipped by 5 bases and J by 5 bases, with 10 bases between them. This CDR3 spans 13 amino acids. Germline values: CDR1 KGHSH, CDR2 LQKENI.

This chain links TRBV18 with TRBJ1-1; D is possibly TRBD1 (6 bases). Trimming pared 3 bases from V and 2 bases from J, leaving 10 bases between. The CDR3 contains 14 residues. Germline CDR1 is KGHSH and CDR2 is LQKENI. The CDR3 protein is CASSPRQDNTEAFF. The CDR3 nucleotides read TGTGCCAGCTCACCCAGACAGGACAACACTGAAGCTTTCTTT.

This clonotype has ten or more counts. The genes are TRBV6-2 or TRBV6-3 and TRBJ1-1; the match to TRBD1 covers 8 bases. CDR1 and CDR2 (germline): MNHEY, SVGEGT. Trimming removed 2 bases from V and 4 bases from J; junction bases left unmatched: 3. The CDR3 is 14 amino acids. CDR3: CASSYMDRVTEAFF. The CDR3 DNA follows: TGTGCCAGCAGTTACATGGACAGGGTCACTGAAGCTTTCTTT.

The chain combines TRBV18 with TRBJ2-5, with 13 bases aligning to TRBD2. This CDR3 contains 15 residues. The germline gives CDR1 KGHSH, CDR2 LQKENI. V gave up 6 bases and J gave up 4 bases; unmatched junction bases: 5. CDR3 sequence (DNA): TGTGCCAGCTCTACGAGACTAGCGGGAGGAGAGACCCAGTACTTC. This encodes CASSTRLAGGETQYF.

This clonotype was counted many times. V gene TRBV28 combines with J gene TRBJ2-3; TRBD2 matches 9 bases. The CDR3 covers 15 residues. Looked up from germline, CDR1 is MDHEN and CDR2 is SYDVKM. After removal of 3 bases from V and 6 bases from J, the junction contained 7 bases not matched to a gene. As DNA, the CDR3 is TGTGCCAGCAGTTTGAGGCGGGAGGGCCGTGATACGCAGTATTTT. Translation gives CASSLRREGRDTQYF.

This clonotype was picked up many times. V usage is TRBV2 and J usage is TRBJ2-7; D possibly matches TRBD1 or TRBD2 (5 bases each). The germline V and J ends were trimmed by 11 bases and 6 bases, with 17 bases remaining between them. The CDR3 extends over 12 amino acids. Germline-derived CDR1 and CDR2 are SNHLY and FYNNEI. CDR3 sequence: CASGTFPGEQYF. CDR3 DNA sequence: TGTGCCTCCGGGACGTTCCCAGGCGAGCAGTACTTC.

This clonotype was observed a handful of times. The CDR3 region is CASSQNERGGEQYF. The CDR3 bases are TGCGCCAGCAGCCAAAACGAGAGAGGGGGCGAGCAGTACTTC. The rearrangement links TRBV4-1 to TRBJ2-7; D perhaps matches TRBD1 (6 bases). Trimming took off 2 bases at V and 6 bases at J, with 14 bases between the two ends. This CDR3 spans 14 amino acids. The germline V gene encodes CDR1 MGHRA and CDR2 YSYEKL.

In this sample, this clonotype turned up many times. The CDR3 sequence: CASSVSRWGTNSPLHF. The CDR3 coding sequence is TGTGCCAGTAGTGTCTCTAGATGGGGCACTAATTCACCCCTCCACTTT. V usage is TRBV19 and J usage is TRBJ1-6; maybe TRBD1 (5 bases). There are 16 residues in the CDR3. CDR1 LNHDA and CDR2 SQIVND come from the germline V gene (reference sequence). Trimming pared 5 bases from V and 6 bases from J, leaving 17 bases between.

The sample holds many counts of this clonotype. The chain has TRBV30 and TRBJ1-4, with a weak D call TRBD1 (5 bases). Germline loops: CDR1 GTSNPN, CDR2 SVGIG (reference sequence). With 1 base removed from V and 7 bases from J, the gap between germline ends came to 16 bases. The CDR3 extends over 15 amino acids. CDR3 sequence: CAWSEGLSSGEKLFF. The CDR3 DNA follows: TGTGCCTGGAGTGAGGGACTGAGCTCTGGTGAAAAACTGTTTTTT.

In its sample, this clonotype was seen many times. The chain's CDR3 is CASSLEGQGRSYEQYF. The CDR3 region has the DNA TGTGCCAGCAGCTTAGAGGGACAGGGACGCTCCTACGAGCAGTACTTC. V is TRBV11-2 and J is TRBJ2-7, with TRBD1 matching 9 bases. This CDR3 is built from 16 residues. In germline, CDR1 is SGHAT, CDR2 FQNNGV. The V and J ends lost 0 bases and 0 bases, in that order; junction bases with no gene match: 3.

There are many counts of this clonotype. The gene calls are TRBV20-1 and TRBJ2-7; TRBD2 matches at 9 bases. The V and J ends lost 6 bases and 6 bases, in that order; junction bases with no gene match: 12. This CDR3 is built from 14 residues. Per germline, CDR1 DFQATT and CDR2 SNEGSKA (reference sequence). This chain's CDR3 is CSAPSPSGITEQYF. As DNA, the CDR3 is TGCAGTGCCCCCTCGCCTAGCGGGATAACCGAGCAGTACTTC.

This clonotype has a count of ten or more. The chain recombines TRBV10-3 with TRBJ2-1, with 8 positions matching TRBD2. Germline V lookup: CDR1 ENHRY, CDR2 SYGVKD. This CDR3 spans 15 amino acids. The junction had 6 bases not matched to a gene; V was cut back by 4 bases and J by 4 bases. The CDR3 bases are TGTGCCATCAGTGCGAGACTAGCGCCTTACAATGAGCAGTTCTTC. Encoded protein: CAISARLAPYNEQFF.

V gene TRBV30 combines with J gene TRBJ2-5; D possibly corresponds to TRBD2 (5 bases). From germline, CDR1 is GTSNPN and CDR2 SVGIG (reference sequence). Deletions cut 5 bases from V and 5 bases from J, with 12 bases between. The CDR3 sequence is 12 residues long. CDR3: CAWRPSGETQYF. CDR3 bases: TGTGCCTGGCGCCCCTCGGGGGAGACCCAGTACTTC. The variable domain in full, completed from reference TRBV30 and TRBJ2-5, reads SQTIHQWPATLVQPVGSPLSLECTVEGTSNPNLYWYRQAAGRGLQLLFYSVGIGQISSEVPQNLSASRPQDRQFILSSKKLLLSDSGFYLCAWRPSGETQYFGPGTRLLVL.

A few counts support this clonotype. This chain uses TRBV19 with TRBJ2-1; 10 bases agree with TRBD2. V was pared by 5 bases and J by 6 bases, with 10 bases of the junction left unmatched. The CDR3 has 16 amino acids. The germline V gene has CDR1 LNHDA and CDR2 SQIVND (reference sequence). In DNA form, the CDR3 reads TGTGCCAGTAGTTCTCCAGCGGGAGGGCTCGGCAATGAGCAGTTCTTC. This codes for CASSSPAGGLGNEQFF.

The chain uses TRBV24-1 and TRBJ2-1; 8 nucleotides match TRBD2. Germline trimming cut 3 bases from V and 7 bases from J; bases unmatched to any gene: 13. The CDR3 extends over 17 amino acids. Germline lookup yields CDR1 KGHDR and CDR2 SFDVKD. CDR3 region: CATSDTLAGPARNEQFF. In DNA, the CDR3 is TGTGCCACCAGTGATACCTTAGCGGGACCGGCCAGGAATGAGCAGTTCTTC.

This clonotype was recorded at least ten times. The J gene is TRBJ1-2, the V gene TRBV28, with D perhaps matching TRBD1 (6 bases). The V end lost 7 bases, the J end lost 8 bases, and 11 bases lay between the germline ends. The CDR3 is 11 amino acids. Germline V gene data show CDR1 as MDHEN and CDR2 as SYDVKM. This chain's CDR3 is CASTSDRGYTF. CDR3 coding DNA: TGTGCCAGCACCAGTGACAGGGGCTACACCTTC.

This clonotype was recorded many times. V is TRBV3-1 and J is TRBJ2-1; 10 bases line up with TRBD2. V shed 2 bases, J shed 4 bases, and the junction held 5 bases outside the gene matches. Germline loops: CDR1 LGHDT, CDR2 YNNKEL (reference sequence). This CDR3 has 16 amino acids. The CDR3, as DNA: TGTGCCAGCAGCCAAACTAGCGGGACACCGTACAATGAGCAGTTCTTC. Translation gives CASSQTSGTPYNEQFF.

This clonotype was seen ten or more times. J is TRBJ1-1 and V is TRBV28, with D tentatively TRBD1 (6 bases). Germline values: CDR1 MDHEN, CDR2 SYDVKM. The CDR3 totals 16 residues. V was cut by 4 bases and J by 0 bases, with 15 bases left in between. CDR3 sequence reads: CASSSLLRQVNTEAFF. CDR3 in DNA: TGTGCCAGCAGTTCCCTCTTGCGACAGGTGAACACTGAAGCTTTCTTT.

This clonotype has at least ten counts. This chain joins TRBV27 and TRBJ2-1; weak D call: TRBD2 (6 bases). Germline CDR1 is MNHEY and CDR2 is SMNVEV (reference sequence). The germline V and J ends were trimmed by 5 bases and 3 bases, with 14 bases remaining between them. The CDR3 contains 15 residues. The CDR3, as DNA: TGTGCCAGCAGTCTATACCCGACTAGCTACAATGAGCAGTTCTTC. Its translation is CASSLYPTSYNEQFF.

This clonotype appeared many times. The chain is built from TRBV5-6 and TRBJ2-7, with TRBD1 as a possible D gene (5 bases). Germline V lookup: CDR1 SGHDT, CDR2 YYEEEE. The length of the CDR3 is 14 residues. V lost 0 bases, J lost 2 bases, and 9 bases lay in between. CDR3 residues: CASSLVQGTYEQYF. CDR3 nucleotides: TGTGCCAGCAGCTTGGTTCAGGGAACCTACGAGCAGTACTTC.